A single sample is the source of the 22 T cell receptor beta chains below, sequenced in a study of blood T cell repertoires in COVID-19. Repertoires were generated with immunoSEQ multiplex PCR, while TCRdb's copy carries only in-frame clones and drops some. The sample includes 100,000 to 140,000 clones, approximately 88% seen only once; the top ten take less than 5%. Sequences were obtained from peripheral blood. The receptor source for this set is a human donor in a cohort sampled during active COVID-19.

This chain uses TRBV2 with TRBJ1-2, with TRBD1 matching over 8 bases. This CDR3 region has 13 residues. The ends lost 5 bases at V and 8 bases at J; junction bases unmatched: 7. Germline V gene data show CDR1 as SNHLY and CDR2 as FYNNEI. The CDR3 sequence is CASSRLQGGGYTF. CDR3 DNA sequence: TGTGCCAGCAGTCGACTACAGGGGGGAGGCTACACCTTC.

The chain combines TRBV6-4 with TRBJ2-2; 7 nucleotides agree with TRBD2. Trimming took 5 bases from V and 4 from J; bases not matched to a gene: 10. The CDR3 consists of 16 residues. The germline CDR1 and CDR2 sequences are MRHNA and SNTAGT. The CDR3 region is CASSLSAGVGTGELFF. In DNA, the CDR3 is TGTGCCAGCAGTCTCTCGGCGGGAGTGGGCACCGGGGAGCTGTTTTTT.

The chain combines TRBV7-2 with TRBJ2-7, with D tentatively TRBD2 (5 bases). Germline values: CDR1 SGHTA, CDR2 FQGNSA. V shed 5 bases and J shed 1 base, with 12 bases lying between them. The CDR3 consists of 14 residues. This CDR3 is CASSQSRVSYEQYF. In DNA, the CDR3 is TGTGCCAGCAGCCAGTCGAGGGTATCCTACGAGCAGTACTTC.

CDR3 DNA: TGTGCCAGCAGCCAGACCCAGAGGGCTTTCTTT. Protein product: CASSQTQRAFF. V usage is TRBV7-2 and J usage is TRBJ1-1; no reliable D call. Deletions cut 5 bases from V and 11 bases from J, with 12 bases between. From germline, CDR1 is SGHTA and CDR2 FQGNSA. The CDR3 length is 11 residues. Based on the CDR3 plus reference TRBV7-2 and TRBJ1-1, the full variable domain is GAGVSQSPSNKVTEKGKDVELRCDPISGHTALYWYRQSLGQGLEFLIYFQGNSAPDKSGLPSDRFSAERTGGSVSTLTIQRTQQEDSAVYLCASSQTQRAFFGQGTRLTVV.

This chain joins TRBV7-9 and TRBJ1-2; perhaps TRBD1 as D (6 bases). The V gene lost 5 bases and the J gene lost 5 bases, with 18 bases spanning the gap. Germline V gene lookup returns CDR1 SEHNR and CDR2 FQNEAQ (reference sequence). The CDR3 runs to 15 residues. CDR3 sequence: CASSGGAGAGYGYTF. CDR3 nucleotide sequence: TGTGCCAGCAGCGGAGGTGCAGGGGCGGGTTATGGCTACACCTTC. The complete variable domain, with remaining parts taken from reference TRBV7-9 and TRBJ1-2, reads DTGVSQNPRHKITKRGQNVTFRCDPISEHNRLYWYRQTLGQGPEFLTYFQNEAQLEKSRLLSDRFSAERPKGSFSTLEIQRTEQGDSAMYLCASSGGAGAGYGYTFGSGTRLTVV.

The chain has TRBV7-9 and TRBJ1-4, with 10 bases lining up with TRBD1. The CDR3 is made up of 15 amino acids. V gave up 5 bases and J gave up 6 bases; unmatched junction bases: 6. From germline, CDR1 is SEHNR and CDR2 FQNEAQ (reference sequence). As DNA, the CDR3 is TGTGCCAGCAGCCAAGGGGGACAGGGGTATGAAAAACTGTTTTTT. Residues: CASSQGGQGYEKLFF.

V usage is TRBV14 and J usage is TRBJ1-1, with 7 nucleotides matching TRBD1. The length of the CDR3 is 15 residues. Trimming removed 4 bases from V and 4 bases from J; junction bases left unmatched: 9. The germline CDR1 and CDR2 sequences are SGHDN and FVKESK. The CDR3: CASSRQGFEGTEAFF. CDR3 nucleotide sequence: TGTGCCAGCAGCCGACAGGGTTTTGAGGGCACTGAAGCTTTCTTT.

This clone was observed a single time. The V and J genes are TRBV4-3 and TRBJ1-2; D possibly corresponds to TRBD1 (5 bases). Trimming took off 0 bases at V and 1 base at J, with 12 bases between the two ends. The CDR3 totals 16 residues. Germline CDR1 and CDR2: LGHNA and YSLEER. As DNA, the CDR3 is TGCGCCAGCAGCCAAGATCTTGGGGGAGGTAACTATGGCTACACCTTC. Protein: CASSQDLGGGNYGYTF.

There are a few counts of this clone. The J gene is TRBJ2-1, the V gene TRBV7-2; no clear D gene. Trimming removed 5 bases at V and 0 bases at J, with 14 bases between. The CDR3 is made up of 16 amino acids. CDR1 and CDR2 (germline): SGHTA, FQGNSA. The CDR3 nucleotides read TGTGCCAGCAGCGGTGTAGGAGTTACCTCCTACAATGAGCAGTTCTTC. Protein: CASSGVGVTSYNEQFF.

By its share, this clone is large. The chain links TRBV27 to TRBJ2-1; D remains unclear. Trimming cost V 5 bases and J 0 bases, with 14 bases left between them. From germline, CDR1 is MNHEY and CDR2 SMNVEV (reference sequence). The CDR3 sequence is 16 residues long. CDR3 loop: CASSPPSGSSYNEQFF. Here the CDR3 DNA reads TGTGCCAGCAGTCCGCCCTCCGGTAGCTCCTACAATGAGCAGTTCTTC.

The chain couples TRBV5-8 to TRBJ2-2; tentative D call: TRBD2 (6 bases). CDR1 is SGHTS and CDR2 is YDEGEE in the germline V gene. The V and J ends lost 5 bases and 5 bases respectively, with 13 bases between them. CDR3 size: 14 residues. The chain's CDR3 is CASRAGSSTGELFF. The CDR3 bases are TGTGCCAGCAGGGCGGGGTCTTCTACCGGGGAGCTGTTTTTT.

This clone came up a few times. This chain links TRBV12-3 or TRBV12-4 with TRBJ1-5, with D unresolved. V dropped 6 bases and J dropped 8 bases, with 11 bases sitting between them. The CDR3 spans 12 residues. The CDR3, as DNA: TGTGCCAGCAGCTCCACTAGGGAGCCCCAGCATTTT. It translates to CASSSTREPQHF.

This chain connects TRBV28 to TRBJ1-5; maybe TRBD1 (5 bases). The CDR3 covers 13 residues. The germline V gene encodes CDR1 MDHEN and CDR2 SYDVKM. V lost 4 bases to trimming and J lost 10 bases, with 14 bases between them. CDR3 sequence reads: CASSWRDRRPQHF. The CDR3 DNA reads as TGTGCCAGCAGTTGGAGGGACCGGAGACCCCAGCATTTT.

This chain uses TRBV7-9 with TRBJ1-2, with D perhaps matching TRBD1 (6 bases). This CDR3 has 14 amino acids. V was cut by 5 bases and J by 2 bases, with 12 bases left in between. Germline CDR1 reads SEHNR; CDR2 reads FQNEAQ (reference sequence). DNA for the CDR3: TGTGCCAGCAGCACTTGGACAGAGAACTATGGCTACACCTTC. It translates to CASSTWTENYGYTF.

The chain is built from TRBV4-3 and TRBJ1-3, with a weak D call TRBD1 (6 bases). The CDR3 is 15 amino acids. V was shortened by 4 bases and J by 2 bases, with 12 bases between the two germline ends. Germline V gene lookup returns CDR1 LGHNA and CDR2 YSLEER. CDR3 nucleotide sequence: TGCGCCAGCAGCCTCCAGACAGGCCCTGGAAACACCATATATTTT. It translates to CASSLQTGPGNTIYF.

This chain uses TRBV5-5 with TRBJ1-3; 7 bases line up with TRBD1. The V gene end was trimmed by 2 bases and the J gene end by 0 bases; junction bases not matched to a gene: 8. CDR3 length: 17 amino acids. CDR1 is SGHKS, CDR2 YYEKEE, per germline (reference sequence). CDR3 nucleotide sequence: TGTGCCAGCAGCTTTACAGGGGCTCCTTACTCTGGAAACACCATATATTTT. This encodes CASSFTGAPYSGNTIYF.

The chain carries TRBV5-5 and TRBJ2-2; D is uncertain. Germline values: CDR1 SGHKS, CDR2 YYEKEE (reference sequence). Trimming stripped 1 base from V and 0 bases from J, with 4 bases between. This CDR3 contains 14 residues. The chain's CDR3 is CASSLTPNTGELFF. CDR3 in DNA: TGTGCCAGCAGCTTGACACCGAACACCGGGGAGCTGTTTTTT.

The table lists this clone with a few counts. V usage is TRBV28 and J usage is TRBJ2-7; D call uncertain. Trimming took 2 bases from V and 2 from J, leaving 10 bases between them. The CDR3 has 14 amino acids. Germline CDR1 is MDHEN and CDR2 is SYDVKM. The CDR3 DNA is TGTGCCAGCAGTTTAGCGGTACAACCCTACGAGCAGTACTTC. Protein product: CASSLAVQPYEQYF.

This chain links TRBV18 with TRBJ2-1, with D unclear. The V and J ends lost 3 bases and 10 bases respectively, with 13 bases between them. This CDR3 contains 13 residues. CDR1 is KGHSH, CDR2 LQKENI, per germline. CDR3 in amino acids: CASSPGPSSEQFF. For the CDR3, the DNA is TGTGCCAGCTCACCTGGGCCCAGCAGCGAGCAGTTCTTC.

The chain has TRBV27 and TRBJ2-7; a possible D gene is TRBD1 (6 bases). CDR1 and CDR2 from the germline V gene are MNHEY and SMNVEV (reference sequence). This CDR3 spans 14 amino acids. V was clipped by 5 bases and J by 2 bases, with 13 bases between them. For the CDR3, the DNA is TGTGCCAGCAGTCCCCTAGGGGGACCCTACGAGCAGTACTTC. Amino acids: CASSPLGGPYEQYF.

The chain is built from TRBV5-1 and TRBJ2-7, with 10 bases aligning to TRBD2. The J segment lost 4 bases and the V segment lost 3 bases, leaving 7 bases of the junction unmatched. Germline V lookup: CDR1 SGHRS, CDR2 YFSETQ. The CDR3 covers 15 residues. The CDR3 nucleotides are TGCGCCAGCAGCTGGAGTCCAGCGGGGGGGTACGAGCAGTACTTC. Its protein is CASSWSPAGGYEQYF.

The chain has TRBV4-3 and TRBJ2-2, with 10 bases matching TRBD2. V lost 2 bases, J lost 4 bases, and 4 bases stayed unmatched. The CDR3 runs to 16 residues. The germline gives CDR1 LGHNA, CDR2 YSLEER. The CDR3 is CASSQSLAGVTGELFF. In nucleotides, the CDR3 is TGCGCCAGCAGCCAAAGCCTAGCGGGGGTCACCGGGGAGCTGTTTTTT.